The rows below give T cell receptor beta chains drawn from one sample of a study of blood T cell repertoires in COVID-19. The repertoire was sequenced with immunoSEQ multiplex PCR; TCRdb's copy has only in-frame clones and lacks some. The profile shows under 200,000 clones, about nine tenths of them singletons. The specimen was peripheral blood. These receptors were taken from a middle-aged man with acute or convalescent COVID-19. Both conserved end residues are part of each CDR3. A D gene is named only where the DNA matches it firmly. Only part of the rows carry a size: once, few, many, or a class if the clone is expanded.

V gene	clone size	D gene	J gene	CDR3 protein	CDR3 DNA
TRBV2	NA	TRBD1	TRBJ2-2	CASSVARTGNTGELFF	TGTGCCAGCAGTGTTGCCCGGACAGGGAACACCGGGGAGCTGTTTTTT
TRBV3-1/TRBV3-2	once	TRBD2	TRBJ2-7	CASSQDSGLGIHEQYF	TGTGCCAGCAGCCAAGATTCGGGACTAGGAATCCACGAGCAGTACTTC
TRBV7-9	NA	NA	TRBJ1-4	CASGRVNEKLFF	TGTGCCAGCGGGAGGGTTAATGAAAAACTGTTTTTT
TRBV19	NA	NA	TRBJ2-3	CASSGTYTDTQYF	TGTGCCAGTTCTGGGACATACACAGATACGCAGTATTTT
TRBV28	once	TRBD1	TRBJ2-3	CASSPRTGGTDTQYF	TGTGCCAGCAGTCCCCGGACAGGGGGCACAGATACGCAGTATTTT
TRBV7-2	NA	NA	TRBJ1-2	CASSLGSGGGYTF	TGTGCCAGCAGCTTAGGGTCCGGCGGGGGCTACACCTTC
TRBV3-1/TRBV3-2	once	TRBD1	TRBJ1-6	CASSHGDRAYNSPLHF	TGTGCCAGCAGCCACGGAGACAGGGCATATAATTCACCCCTCCACTTT
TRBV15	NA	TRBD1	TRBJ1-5	CATSPGDRGVNQPQHF	TGTGCCACCAGCCCAGGGGACAGGGGAGTTAATCAGCCCCAGCATTTT
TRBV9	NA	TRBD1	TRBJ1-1	CASSVDQYRGTEAFF	TGTGCCAGCAGCGTAGATCAGTACAGGGGAACTGAAGCTTTCTTT
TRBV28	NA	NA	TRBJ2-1	CASSLADEQFF	TGTGCCAGCAGTTTGGCCGATGAGCAGTTCTTC
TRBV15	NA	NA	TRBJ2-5	CATSRPLRQETQYF	TGTGCCACCAGCAGGCCCCTACGACAAGAGACCCAGTACTTC
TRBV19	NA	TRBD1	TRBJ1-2	CASSIVQGEGYTF	TGTGCCAGTAGTATTGTTCAGGGGGAAGGCTACACCTTC
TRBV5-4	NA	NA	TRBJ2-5	CASSTGVLLETQYF	TGTGCCAGCAGTACGGGGGTTTTACTAGAGACCCAGTACTTC
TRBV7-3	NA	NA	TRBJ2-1	CASSASEYNEQFF	TGTGCCAGCAGCGCGAGCGAGTACAATGAGCAGTTCTTC
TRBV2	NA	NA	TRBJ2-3	CASRLGQDTQYF	TGTGCCAGCAGGCTAGGCCAAGATACGCAGTATTTT
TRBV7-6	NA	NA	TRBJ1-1	CASSLGAQASTEAFF	TGTGCCAGCAGTTTAGGCGCACAGGCCAGCACTGAAGCTTTCTTT
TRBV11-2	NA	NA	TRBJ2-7	CASSDRRTPYEQYF	TGTGCCAGCAGCGATCGCAGAACGCCCTACGAGCAGTACTTC
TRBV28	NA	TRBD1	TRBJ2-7	CASSILYRGLVLMEYEQYF	TGTGCCAGCAGCATTCTTTACAGGGGGCTCGTCTTGATGGAGTACGAGCAGTACTTC
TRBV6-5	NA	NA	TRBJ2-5	CASSRRDQETQYF	TGTGCCAGCAGTCGGAGGGACCAAGAGACCCAGTACTTC
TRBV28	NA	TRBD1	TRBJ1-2	CASSRVTGEFDYGYTF	TGTGCCAGCAGTCGGGTTACAGGGGAATTCGACTATGGCTACACCTTC